What follows is one T cell receptor (beta chain) and its context. The target antigen is unknown. V trimming: 5 bases; J trimming: 2 bases; junction bases outside the gene matches: 7. In germline, CDR1 is SNHLY, CDR2 FYNNEI. The CDR3 length is 16 residues. This record belongs to a study of T cells after yellow fever vaccination. Findings of the study overall: Clones that expanded after primary vaccination mostly reappeared after the booster (96% CD4, 70% to 90% CD8).

Each CDR3 protein gets one entry after TCRdb re-called the 5' RACE reads with MiXCR. The sample has 150,000 to 200,000 distinct CDR3 sequences, 9.5% to 12% seen once. This clonotype was obtained from a man younger than 35 who received the YFV17D yellow fever vaccine. The chain has TRBV2 and TRBJ2-1; 9 bases line up with TRBD2. The input for sequencing was CD8+ T cells sorted from PBMCs, taken 15 days after the yellow fever booster vaccination. CDR3 sequence reads: CASSRLAAGAYNEQFF. The CDR3, as DNA: TGTGCCAGCAGTAGACTAGCGGCGGGTGCCTACAATGAGCAGTTCTTC. The full variable domain, with the rest looked up from reference TRBV2 and TRBJ2-1, is EPEVTQTPSHQVTQMGQEVILRCVPISNHLYFYWYRQILGQKVEFLVSFYNNEISEKSEIFDDQFSVERPDGSNFTLKIRSTKLEDSAMYFCASSRLAAGAYNEQFFGPGTRLTVL.